Following are 30 T cell receptor beta chains from one sample sequenced in a study of blood T cell repertoires in COVID-19. Sequencing used immunoSEQ multiplex PCR; TCRdb keeps in-frame clones, though not all of them. The sample holds some 87,000 clones; roughly 80% are singletons and the top ten take around 27%. Sequenced sample: peripheral blood. Receptors originate from a man older than 75 with active or convalescent COVID-19.

This chain uses TRBV28 with TRBJ2-7; 9 bases match TRBD2. The V gene's germline CDR1 is MDHEN and CDR2 SYDVKM. The CDR3 totals 17 residues. V shed 4 bases, J shed 2 bases, and the junction held 12 bases outside the gene matches. The CDR3 bases are TGTGCCAGCAGTTATGGATTAGCGGGGGCCGTCGCCTACGAGCAGTACTTC. Translation: CASSYGLAGAVAYEQYF.

This sequence joins TRBV20-1 and TRBJ1-2, with D possibly being TRBD1 (6 bases). Germline V gene lookup returns CDR1 DFQATT and CDR2 SNEGSKA (reference sequence). This CDR3 comprises 16 residues. Trimming stripped 3 bases from V and 8 bases from J, with 25 bases between. As DNA, the CDR3 is TGCAGTGCTAGTCCAATTGAACAGGGTCCCTTTGGAGGCTACACCTTC. Translated, it gives CSASPIEQGPFGGYTF.

V and J are TRBV13 and TRBJ2-1, with 9 bases identical to TRBD1. The CDR3 length is 15 residues. Germline V CDR1 and CDR2: PRHDT, FYEKMQ (reference sequence). V trimming: 5 bases; J trimming: 8 bases; junction bases outside the gene matches: 10. The CDR3 is CASSNRDRVRDEQFF. The CDR3 DNA sequence: TGTGCCAGCAGCAACCGGGACAGGGTTCGCGATGAGCAGTTCTTC.

The gene calls are TRBV15 and TRBJ2-7; no reliable D call. Germline lookup yields CDR1 LNHNV and CDR2 YYDKDF (reference sequence). The CDR3 covers 15 residues. V was cut by 0 bases and J by 0 bases, with 9 bases left in between. CDR3 in amino acids: CATSRDRSSSYEQYF. The CDR3 DNA reads TGTGCCACCAGCAGAGATCGCAGTTCCTCCTACGAGCAGTACTTC.

CDR3 residues: CASRGQTNTGELFF. As DNA, the CDR3 is TGTGCCAGCAGGGGACAGACGAACACCGGGGAGCTGTTTTTT. The V call is TRBV7-2, the J call TRBJ2-2, with 7 bases matching TRBD1. Germline-derived CDR1 and CDR2 are SGHTA and FQGNSA. The V and J ends lost 6 bases and 0 bases, in that order; junction bases with no gene match: 1. The CDR3 consists of 14 residues.

This sequence joins TRBV5-1 and TRBJ2-3; the D is unclear. Germline values: CDR1 SGHRS, CDR2 YFSETQ. Trimming removed 4 bases from V and 0 bases from J, with 12 bases in between. CDR3 length: 15 residues. The CDR3 DNA follows: TGCGCCAGCAGCGTGACTCATATTAGCACAGATACGCAGTATTTT. Amino acids: CASSVTHISTDTQYF. Looking up the rest from reference TRBV5-1 and TRBJ2-3 gives the full variable domain: KAGVTQTPRYLIKTRGQQVTLSCSPISGHRSVSWYQQTPGQGLQFLFEYFSETQRNKGNFPGRFSGRQFSNSRSEMNVSTLELGDSALYLCASSVTHISTDTQYFGPGTRLTVL.

V and J are TRBV20-1 and TRBJ1-2; tentatively, D is TRBD1 (6 bases). The CDR3 sequence is 12 residues long. The germline V gene encodes CDR1 DFQATT and CDR2 SNEGSKA (reference sequence). Trimming took 3 bases from V and 8 from J, leaving 13 bases between them. The CDR3 region is CSASLGAGGYTF. The CDR3 DNA sequence: TGCAGTGCTAGTCTGGGGGCAGGGGGCTACACCTTC.

A few counts support this clone. J is TRBJ2-3 and V is TRBV10-1, with D possibly matching TRBD1 (5 bases). V was pared by 5 bases and J by 6 bases, with 9 bases between. Per germline, CDR1 WNHNN and CDR2 SYGVQD (reference sequence). CDR3 length equals 12 residues. The CDR3 region is CASSRTGDTQYF. CDR3 coding DNA: TGCGCCAGCAGTCGAACAGGTGATACGCAGTATTTT.

This sequence joins TRBV19 and TRBJ2-1, with TRBD2 identical over 7 bases. CDR1 LNHDA and CDR2 SQIVND come from the germline V gene (reference sequence). This CDR3 region has 15 residues. Trimming cost V 5 bases and J 7 bases; bases outside gene matches: 11. CDR3: CASSVGGGGSNEQFF. In DNA form, the CDR3 reads TGTGCCAGTAGTGTTGGTGGGGGGGGATCTAATGAGCAGTTCTTC.

This rearrangement joins TRBV28 to TRBJ2-3, with 12 nucleotides matching TRBD2. The CDR3 consists of 14 residues. The germline CDR1 and CDR2 sequences are MDHEN and SYDVKM. J lost 5 bases, V lost 8 bases, and 5 bases had no gene match. The CDR3 DNA sequence: TGTGCCAGCCTAGCGGGGGGGCTTAGAGATACGCAGTATTTT. Its protein product is CASLAGGLRDTQYF.

The rearrangement uses TRBV19 and TRBJ2-7; 10 nucleotides match TRBD1. CDR3 size: 14 residues. Germline CDR1 is LNHDA and CDR2 is SQIVND (reference sequence). With 3 bases clipped from V and 6 bases from J, the junction kept 5 bases outside the gene matches. CDR3 loop: CASSIRDRGGEQYF. Written as DNA, the CDR3 is TGTGCCAGTAGTATCCGGGACAGGGGAGGCGAGCAGTACTTC.

For the CDR3, the DNA is TGTGCCTGGAGGGGCAGGGAGGCTGGAAACACCATATATTTT. It is translated as CAWRGREAGNTIYF. J is TRBJ1-3 and V is TRBV30; D possibly corresponds to TRBD1 (5 bases). Looked up from germline, CDR1 is GTSNPN and CDR2 is SVGIG (reference sequence). The length of the CDR3 is 14 residues. The V gene lost 3 bases and the J gene lost 2 bases, with 11 bases spanning the gap.

J is TRBJ2-7 and V is TRBV18; TRBD2 matches at 11 bases. J lost 0 bases, V lost 5 bases, and 9 bases had no gene match. The CDR3 extends over 17 amino acids. Per germline, CDR1 KGHSH and CDR2 LQKENI. The CDR3 loop is CASSTANSGGASYEQYF. CDR3 DNA sequence: TGTGCCAGCTCAACGGCCAATAGCGGGGGGGCCTCCTACGAGCAGTACTTC.

This rearrangement joins TRBV5-5 to TRBJ1-5; 8 bases agree with TRBD1. There are 16 residues in the CDR3. V lost 1 base and J lost 4; bases outside the gene matches: 7. CDR1 and CDR2 (germline): SGHKS, YYEKEE (reference sequence). The CDR3 loop is CASSLNLGTGNQPQHF. CDR3 sequence (DNA): TGTGCCAGCAGCTTGAACCTCGGGACAGGTAATCAGCCCCAGCATTTT.

The chain combines TRBV30 with TRBJ1-2; D is possibly TRBD1 (5 bases). The germline CDR1 and CDR2 sequences are GTSNPN and SVGIG (reference sequence). There are 13 residues in the CDR3. Trimming took off 4 bases at V and 7 bases at J, with 16 bases between the two ends. For the CDR3, the DNA is TGTGCCTGGACCCGACAGAATATAGGTGGCTACACCTTC. Its protein product is CAWTRQNIGGYTF.

The J gene is TRBJ2-7, the V gene TRBV20-1, with a possible D match to TRBD2 (5 bases). Trimming shortened V by 7 bases and J by 2 bases, and 9 bases separated the two germline ends. CDR1 and CDR2 (germline): DFQATT, SNEGSKA (reference sequence). The CDR3 spans 11 residues. The CDR3 spells CSGRGPYEQYF. The CDR3 nucleotides are TGCAGTGGACGGGGTCCCTACGAGCAGTACTTC.

The chain employs TRBV6-1 and TRBJ2-5; D is perhaps TRBD1 (6 bases). Trimming took off 2 bases at V and 5 bases at J, with 12 bases between the two ends. This CDR3 contains 14 residues. Germline CDR1 MNHNS, CDR2 SASEGT. The CDR3 nucleotides are TGTGCCAGCAGTGAATGGAACAGGGTGGAGACCCAGTACTTC. Translation: CASSEWNRVETQYF.

The V call is TRBV5-1, the J call TRBJ1-1; TRBD1 matches 9 bases. V gave up 2 bases and J gave up 0 bases; unmatched junction bases: 8. CDR3 size: 17 residues. CDR1 is SGHRS, CDR2 YFSETQ, per germline. The CDR3 nucleotides are TGCGCCAGCAGCTTTTTAATAACAGGGGGCGTGAACACTGAAGCTTTCTTT. Translation gives CASSFLITGGVNTEAFF.

The rearrangement uses TRBV18 and TRBJ1-1; possible D gene TRBD1, 5 bases. V was shortened by 3 bases and J by 3 bases, with 11 bases between the two germline ends. Per germline, CDR1 KGHSH and CDR2 LQKENI. The CDR3 runs 14 residues. The CDR3 loop is CASSPDRLYTEAFF. CDR3 DNA: TGTGCCAGCTCACCCGACAGATTGTACACTGAAGCTTTCTTT.

The chain joins TRBV3-1 (or the pseudogene TRBV3-2) to TRBJ1-2; D might be TRBD1 (6 bases). CDR1 is LGHDT, CDR2 YNNKEL, per germline (reference sequence). V shed 5 bases and J shed 4 bases, with 14 bases lying between them. This CDR3 has 14 residues. In nucleotides, the CDR3 is TGTGCCAGCAGCGATAGACAGGCGTTCTATGGCTACACCTTC. This encodes CASSDRQAFYGYTF.

This rearrangement joins TRBV24-1 to TRBJ2-7; the match to TRBD2 covers 10 bases. V lost 3 bases to trimming and J lost 5 bases; unmatched junction nucleotides: 9. CDR3 size: 16 residues. Germline V gene sequence: CDR1 KGHDR, CDR2 SFDVKD. The CDR3 protein is CATSDPSGGAMDEQYF. CDR3 sequence (DNA): TGTGCCACCAGTGATCCCAGCGGGGGGGCGATGGACGAGCAGTACTTC.

The chain recombines TRBV23-1 with TRBJ2-7; D remains unclear. TRBV23-1 qualifies as an ORF whose function is uncertain. V lost 4 bases to trimming and J lost 3 bases, with 16 bases between them. The CDR3 is 15 residues long. The CDR3 DNA is TGCGCCAGCAGTCCCCTTAGACACGACGACTACGAGCAGTACTTC. Protein sequence: CASSPLRHDDYEQYF.

The gene calls are TRBV5-6 and TRBJ2-4; 7 nucleotides align to TRBD1. Trimming removed 4 bases from V and 5 bases from J; junction bases left unmatched: 6. The germline V gene has CDR1 SGHDT and CDR2 YYEEEE. This CDR3 contains 14 residues. The CDR3, as DNA: TGTGCCAGCAGCCTAACAGGGGCCCAAAACATTCAGTACTTC. It is translated as CASSLTGAQNIQYF.

V is TRBV7-3 and J is TRBJ2-2; D is ambiguous. The CDR3 runs 12 residues. Trimming removed 5 bases from V and 8 bases from J, with 9 bases in between. In germline, CDR1 is SGHTA, CDR2 FQGTGA. The CDR3 spells CASSPPSGELFF. CDR3 DNA: TGTGCCAGCAGCCCCCCTTCTGGGGAGCTGTTTTTT. The entire variable domain, with the rest obtained from reference TRBV7-3 and TRBJ2-2, is as follows: GAGVSQTPSNKVTEKGKYVELRCDPISGHTALYWYRQSLGQGPEFLIYFQGTGAADDSGLPNDRFFAVRPEGSVSTLKIQRTERGDSAVYLCASSPPSGELFFGEGSRLTVL.

The genes are TRBV2 and TRBJ2-7; TRBD2 agrees at 8 bases. The CDR3 totals 14 residues. The germline gives CDR1 SNHLY, CDR2 FYNNEI. Trimming removed 8 bases from V and 3 bases from J; junction bases left unmatched: 9. This CDR3 is CASSAGTRGYEQYF. The CDR3 DNA sequence: TGTGCCAGCTCGGCTGGGACTAGAGGCTACGAGCAGTACTTC.

The gene calls are TRBV7-8 and TRBJ2-4, with 7 bases lining up with TRBD1. V shed 1 base and J 2 bases; nucleotides not matched to a gene: 5. This CDR3 has 16 residues. Germline values: CDR1 SGHVS, CDR2 FQNEAQ. CDR3 nucleotide sequence: TGTGCCAGCAGCTTAGGGACAGGAGAGACCAAAAACATTCAGTACTTC. This codes for CASSLGTGETKNIQYF.

The rearrangement uses TRBV19 and TRBJ1-2, with TRBD1 identical over 12 bases. Germline CDR1 LNHDA, CDR2 SQIVND (reference sequence). This CDR3 comprises 14 residues. V lost 4 bases, J lost 7 bases, and 4 bases stayed unmatched. CDR3 residues: CASSTGQGAGGYTF. Written as DNA, the CDR3 is TGTGCCAGTAGTACGGGACAGGGGGCCGGTGGCTACACCTTC. Variable domain in full (rest from reference TRBV19 and TRBJ1-2): DGGITQSPKYLFRKEGQNVTLSCEQNLNHDAMYWYRQDPGQGLRLIYYSQIVNDFQKGDIAEGYSVSREKKESFPLTVTSAQKNPTAFYLCASSTGQGAGGYTFGSGTRLTVV.

This clone has more than one count but fewer than ten. The chain employs TRBV2 and TRBJ1-2, with TRBD1 identical over 9 bases. V was pared by 6 bases and J by 6 bases, with 8 bases of the junction left unmatched. The CDR3 is 14 residues long. Germline loops: CDR1 SNHLY, CDR2 FYNNEI. CDR3 in DNA: TGTGCCAGCAGCCGGACAGGGGCTGTCGATGGCTACACCTTC. Amino acids: CASSRTGAVDGYTF.

The V gene is TRBV12-5, the J gene TRBJ1-5; 8 positions match TRBD1. This CDR3 is built from 15 residues. After removal of 5 bases from V and 1 base from J, the junction contained 4 bases not matched to a gene. Germline CDR1 LGHNT, CDR2 FRNRAP. The CDR3 sequence: CASGMDRESNQPQHF. CDR3 in DNA: TGTGCTAGTGGTATGGACAGGGAGAGCAATCAGCCCCAGCATTTT.

The chain recombines TRBV10-3 with TRBJ2-1, with TRBD2 matching 8 bases. Losses at the gene ends were 0 bases for V and 6 bases for J; bases not matched to a gene: 4. The CDR3 consists of 15 residues. In germline, CDR1 is ENHRY, CDR2 SYGVKD. The CDR3 coding sequence is TGTGCCATCAGTGAGTCGGCGCGGGGGGCCAATGAGCAGTTCTTC. Its translation: CAISESARGANEQFF.